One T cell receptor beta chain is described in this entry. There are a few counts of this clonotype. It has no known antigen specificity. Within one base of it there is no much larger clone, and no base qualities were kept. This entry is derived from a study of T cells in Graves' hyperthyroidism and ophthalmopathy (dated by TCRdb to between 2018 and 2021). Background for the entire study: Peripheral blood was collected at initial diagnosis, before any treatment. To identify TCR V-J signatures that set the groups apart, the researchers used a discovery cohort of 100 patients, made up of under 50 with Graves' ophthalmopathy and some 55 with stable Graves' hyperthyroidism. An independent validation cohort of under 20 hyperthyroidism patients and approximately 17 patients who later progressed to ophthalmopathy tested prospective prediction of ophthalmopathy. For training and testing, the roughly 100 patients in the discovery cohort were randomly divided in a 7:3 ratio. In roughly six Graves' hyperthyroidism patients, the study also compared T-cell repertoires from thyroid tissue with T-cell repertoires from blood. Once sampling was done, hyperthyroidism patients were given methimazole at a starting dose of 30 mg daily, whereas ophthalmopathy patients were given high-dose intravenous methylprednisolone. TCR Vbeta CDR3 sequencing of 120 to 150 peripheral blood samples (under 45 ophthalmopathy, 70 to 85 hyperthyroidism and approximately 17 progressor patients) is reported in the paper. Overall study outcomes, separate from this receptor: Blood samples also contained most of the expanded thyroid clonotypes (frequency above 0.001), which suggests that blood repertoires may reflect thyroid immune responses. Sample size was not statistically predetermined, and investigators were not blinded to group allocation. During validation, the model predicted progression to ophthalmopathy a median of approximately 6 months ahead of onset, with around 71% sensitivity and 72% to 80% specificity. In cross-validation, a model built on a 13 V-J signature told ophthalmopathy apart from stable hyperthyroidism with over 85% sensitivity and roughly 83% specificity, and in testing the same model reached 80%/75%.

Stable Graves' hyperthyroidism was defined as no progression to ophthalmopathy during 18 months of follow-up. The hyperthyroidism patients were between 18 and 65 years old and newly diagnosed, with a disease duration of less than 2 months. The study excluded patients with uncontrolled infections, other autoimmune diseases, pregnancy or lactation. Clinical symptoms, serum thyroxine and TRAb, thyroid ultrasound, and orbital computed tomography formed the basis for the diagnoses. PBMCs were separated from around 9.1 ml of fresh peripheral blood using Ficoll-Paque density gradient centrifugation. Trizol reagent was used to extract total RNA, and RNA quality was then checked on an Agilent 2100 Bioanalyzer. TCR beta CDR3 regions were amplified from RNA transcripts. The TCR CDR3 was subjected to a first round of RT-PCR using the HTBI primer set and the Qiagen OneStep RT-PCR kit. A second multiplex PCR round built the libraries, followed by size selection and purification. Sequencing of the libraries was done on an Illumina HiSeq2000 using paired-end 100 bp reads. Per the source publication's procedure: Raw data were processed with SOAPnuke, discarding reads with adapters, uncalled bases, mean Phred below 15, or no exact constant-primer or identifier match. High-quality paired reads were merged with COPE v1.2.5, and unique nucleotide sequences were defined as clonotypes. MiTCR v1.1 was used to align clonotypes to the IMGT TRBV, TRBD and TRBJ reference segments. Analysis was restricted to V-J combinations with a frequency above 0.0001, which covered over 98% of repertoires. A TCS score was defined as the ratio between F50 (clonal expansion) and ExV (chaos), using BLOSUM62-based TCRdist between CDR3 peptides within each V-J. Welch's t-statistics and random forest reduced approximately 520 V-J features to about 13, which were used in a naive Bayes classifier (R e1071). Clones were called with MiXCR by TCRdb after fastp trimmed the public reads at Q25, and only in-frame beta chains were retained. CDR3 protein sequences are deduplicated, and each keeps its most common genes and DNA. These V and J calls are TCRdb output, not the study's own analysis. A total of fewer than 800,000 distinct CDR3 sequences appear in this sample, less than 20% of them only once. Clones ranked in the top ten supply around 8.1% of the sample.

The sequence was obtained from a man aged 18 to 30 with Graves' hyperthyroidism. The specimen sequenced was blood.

The DNA is as follows: TGCAGTGCTCATGGTCCTAACTACGAGCAGTACTTC. Translated, this gives CSAHGPNYEQYF. This receptor chain uses TRBV20-1 and TRBJ2-7; the D gene remains uncertain. CDR1 is given as DFQATT and CDR2 as SNEGSKA, both from the germline V gene (reference sequence). The CDR3 goes from the cysteine to the phenylalanine over 12 residues. The kept DNA is CDR3 alone, 36 bases in frame from the first base. V sheds 5 bases and J sheds 3 bases, leaving 11 bases between their ends.